This entry concerns a single T cell receptor (beta chain). The data were obtained in a study of blood T cell repertoires in COVID-19. In the study overall: Researchers got acute and convalescent COVID-19 samples from the United States, Italy and Spain. PBMCs, B-cell-depleted T cells, or T cells provided the cDNA or gDNA that made up the material.

Authors' methods: Quantification of nucleated cells was approximated via reference gene primer amplification. The protocol was immunoSEQ multiplex PCR, while the TCRdb copy is restricted to in-frame clones and leaves out a portion. The D gene and trimming were derived from the DNA, and the V and J assignments and clone size from that table. This table holds approximately 250,000 clones, about 83% found once. The V gene's germline CDR1 is KGHSH and CDR2 LQKENI. The CDR3 covers 14 residues. V lost 6 bases, J lost 3 bases, and 6 bases stayed unmatched. The TCR was taken from a human donor in a cohort sampled during active COVID-19. The chain uses TRBV18 and TRBJ2-3, with 7 bases that match TRBD2. Sequencing was performed on peripheral blood. The CDR3 DNA reads as TGTGCCAGCTCCGCGGGACTAAGGACAGATACGCAGTATTTT. It is translated as CASSAGLRTDTQYF.